The next 29 T cell receptor beta chains were all read from a single sample in a study of blood T cell repertoires in COVID-19. The table came from immunoSEQ multiplex PCR; TCRdb's copy has only in-frame clones and leaves some out. The data hold about 95,000 clones, with 81% observed a single time. The sample was peripheral blood. These TCRs come from a man aged 80 or over with COVID-19, enrolled during active disease.

This chain joins TRBV12-3 or TRBV12-4 and TRBJ1-1; 8 bases fit TRBD1. Losses at the gene ends were 1 base for V and 5 bases for J; bases not matched to a gene: 0. The CDR3 consists of 13 residues. CDR3 nucleotide sequence: TGTGCCAGCAGTTTAGGACAGGGGACTGAAGCTTTCTTT. This codes for CASSLGQGTEAFF.

The J gene is TRBJ2-2, the V gene TRBV7-9, with 9 bases aligning to TRBD1. CDR3 size: 14 residues. Germline V gene lookup returns CDR1 SEHNR and CDR2 FQNEAQ (reference sequence). V shed 7 bases and J 4 bases; nucleotides not matched to a gene: 4. CDR3 nucleotides: TGTGCCAGCACCCGGGACAGGGCCACCGGGGAGCTGTTTTTT. Translated, it gives CASTRDRATGELFF.

The gene calls are TRBV6-6 and TRBJ1-6; 7 positions match TRBD1. V was clipped by 2 bases and J by 9 bases; unmatched bases: 7. Germline V CDR1 and CDR2: MNHNY, SVGAGI (reference sequence). CDR3 length equals 15 residues. CDR3 DNA sequence: TGTGCCAGCAGTTACATTCAGGGGGTATTTTCACCCCTCCACTTT. This codes for CASSYIQGVFSPLHF.

This chain joins TRBV6-4 and TRBJ2-6, with 8 bases fitting TRBD1. This CDR3 is built from 16 residues. The J segment lost 0 bases and the V segment lost 2 bases, leaving 0 bases of the junction unmatched. Germline loops: CDR1 MRHNA, CDR2 SNTAGT. The CDR3 DNA reads as TGTGCCAGCAGTGACACAGGGGGCTCTGGGGCCAACGTCCTGACTTTC. It yields the protein CASSDTGGSGANVLTF.

The chain combines TRBV6-5 with TRBJ1-1; D gene unclear. The CDR3 runs to 14 residues. Germline CDR1 MNHEY, CDR2 SVGAGI. With 2 bases removed from V and 0 bases from J, the gap between germline ends came to 7 bases. CDR3 sequence reads: CASSYHSMNTEAFF. As DNA, the CDR3 is TGTGCCAGCAGTTACCACAGCATGAACACTGAAGCTTTCTTT.

In its sample, this clone was seen a few times. V and J are TRBV5-5 and TRBJ2-1, with 8 bases aligning to TRBD2. In germline, CDR1 is SGHKS, CDR2 YYEKEE (reference sequence). CDR3 length: 15 residues. V shed 3 bases, J shed 4 bases, and the junction held 6 bases outside the gene matches. The CDR3 spells CASSWRAGDYNEQFF. For the CDR3, the DNA is TGTGCCAGCAGCTGGCGAGCGGGAGATTACAATGAGCAGTTCTTC.

The rearrangement joins TRBV27 to TRBJ1-1; D remains ambiguous. V shed 2 bases and J shed 4 bases, with 8 bases lying between them. This CDR3 region has 13 residues. Germline V gene data show CDR1 as MNHEY and CDR2 as SMNVEV (reference sequence). The CDR3 sequence is CASSLNGGTEAFF. CDR3 nucleotides: TGTGCCAGCAGTTTAAATGGAGGCACTGAAGCTTTCTTT.

The V and J genes are TRBV19 and TRBJ1-6; D gene uncertain. Germline V gene sequence: CDR1 LNHDA, CDR2 SQIVND (reference sequence). This CDR3 has 12 amino acids. V was cut by 7 bases and J by 7 bases, with 8 bases left in between. The CDR3, as DNA: TGTGCCAGTACCACGGGGAATTCACCCCTCCACTTT. As protein: CASTTGNSPLHF.

The chain joins TRBV6-5 to TRBJ2-7; 9 bases match TRBD1. The CDR3 runs to 15 residues. Germline V gene sequence: CDR1 MNHEY, CDR2 SVGAGI. V shed 2 bases and J 4 bases; nucleotides not matched to a gene: 6. The CDR3 sequence is CASSYAPGQGYEQYF. The CDR3 bases are TGTGCCAGCAGTTACGCTCCGGGACAGGGTTACGAGCAGTACTTC.

The chain combines TRBV2 with TRBJ1-1; 7 bases map to TRBD1. Germline assignment: CDR1 SNHLY and CDR2 FYNNEI. The CDR3 runs to 15 residues. Trimming at V came to 6 bases and at J to 2 bases, leaving 9 bases not matched to a gene. CDR3 amino acids: CASRFRTGPNTEAFF. In nucleotides, the CDR3 is TGTGCCAGCAGGTTCAGGACAGGACCAAACACTGAAGCTTTCTTT. Looking up the rest from reference TRBV2 and TRBJ1-1 gives the full variable domain: EPEVTQTPSHQVTQMGQEVILRCVPISNHLYFYWYRQILGQKVEFLVSFYNNEISEKSEIFDDQFSVERPDGSNFTLKIRSTKLEDSAMYFCASRFRTGPNTEAFFGQGTRLTVV.

The gene calls are TRBV9 and TRBJ1-2; 10 bases fit TRBD1. The CDR3 runs to 14 residues. After removal of 5 bases from V and 4 bases from J, the junction contained 5 bases not matched to a gene. Germline CDR1 SGDLS, CDR2 YYNGEE. The CDR3 DNA is TGTGCCAGCAGATCCGGGACAGGGGCCTATGGCTACACCTTC. This gives the protein CASRSGTGAYGYTF.

The chain couples TRBV4-2 to TRBJ2-1; D unresolved. Deletions cut 0 bases from V and 0 bases from J, with 12 bases between. Looked up from germline, CDR1 is LGHNA and CDR2 is YNFKEQ. The CDR3 is 17 amino acids. The CDR3 coding sequence is TGTGCCAGCAGCCAAGATCCAGACCGGAGCTCCTACAATGAGCAGTTCTTC. It yields the protein CASSQDPDRSSYNEQFF.

This clone was recorded a few times. The chain links TRBV15 to TRBJ2-3; no clear D gene. The germline V gene has CDR1 LNHNV and CDR2 YYDKDF (reference sequence). V was cut by 3 bases and J by 4 bases, with 5 bases left in between. This CDR3 is built from 12 residues. The CDR3 DNA sequence: TGTGCCACCAGCAGCCTAGCAGATACGCAGTATTTT. Protein product: CATSSLADTQYF. Based on the CDR3 plus reference TRBV15 and TRBJ2-3, the full variable domain is DAMVIQNPRYQVTQFGKPVTLSCSQTLNHNVMYWYQQKSSQAPKLLFHYYDKDFNNEADTPDNFQSRRPNTSFCFLDIRSPGLGDTAMYLCATSSLADTQYFGPGTRLTVL.

The chain is built from TRBV24-1 and TRBJ1-3; 7 nucleotides agree with TRBD1. Germline V gene sequence: CDR1 KGHDR, CDR2 SFDVKD. Germline trimming cut 4 bases from V and 1 base from J; bases unmatched to any gene: 9. The CDR3 has 17 residues. CDR3 amino acids: CATSEGQASGSGNTIYF. Written as DNA, the CDR3 is TGTGCCACCAGTGAAGGACAGGCATCGGGGTCTGGAAACACCATATATTTT.

The rearrangement joins TRBV3-1 (or the pseudogene TRBV3-2) to TRBJ1-2; 8 bases agree with TRBD1. CDR3 size: 14 residues. J was trimmed by 4 bases and V by 5 bases; bases with no gene match: 6. In germline, CDR1 is LGHDT, CDR2 YNNKEL (reference sequence). The CDR3 here is CASSTWDRSYGYTF. The CDR3 DNA sequence: TGTGCCAGCAGCACATGGGACAGGTCCTATGGCTACACCTTC.

This chain links TRBV28 with TRBJ2-3; 11 bases are a match to TRBD2. The germline V gene encodes CDR1 MDHEN and CDR2 SYDVKM. V lost 6 bases and J lost 0; bases outside the gene matches: 26. This CDR3 region has 23 residues. CDR3 DNA sequence: TGTGCCAGCAGACAGATGCTGGGGCGGAGAGGCTCCCTAGCGGGGGGAAGCACAGATACGCAGTATTTT. Translation: CASRQMLGRRGSLAGGSTDTQYF.

V is TRBV5-4 and J is TRBJ1-1; 7 bases match TRBD1. This CDR3 is built from 17 residues. V shed 10 bases, J shed 4 bases, and the junction held 22 bases outside the gene matches. The germline V gene encodes CDR1 SGHNT and CDR2 YYREEE (reference sequence). The CDR3 DNA sequence: TGTGCCGCAAGCAGACAGGGTAGTTTCACTGAGGGCACTGAAGCTTTCTTT. It yields the protein CAASRQGSFTEGTEAFF.

The rearrangement joins TRBV10-3 to TRBJ2-3, with TRBD2 identical over 8 bases. V was pared by 3 bases and J by 2 bases, with 7 bases of the junction left unmatched. Germline CDR1 reads ENHRY; CDR2 reads SYGVKD. There are 16 residues in the CDR3. CDR3 protein: CAISEPAGALTDTQYF. The CDR3 DNA is TGTGCCATCAGTGAACCAGCGGGGGCCCTCACAGATACGCAGTATTTT.

This clone was counted between two and nine times. V and J are TRBV19 and TRBJ1-5; a possible D gene is TRBD1 (6 bases). The V gene's germline CDR1 is LNHDA and CDR2 SQIVND (reference sequence). The CDR3 extends over 17 amino acids. Trimming shortened V by 6 bases and J by 6 bases, and 24 bases separated the two germline ends. In DNA form, the CDR3 reads TGTGCCAGTAGCATGGGTAGTCTTAACAGGGCCGGTCAGCCCCAGCATTTT. This sequence encodes CASSMGSLNRAGQPQHF. Filled out from reference TRBV19 and TRBJ1-5, the complete variable domain reads DGGITQSPKYLFRKEGQNVTLSCEQNLNHDAMYWYRQDPGQGLRLIYYSQIVNDFQKGDIAEGYSVSREKKESFPLTVTSAQKNPTAFYLCASSMGSLNRAGQPQHFGDGTRLSIL.

J is TRBJ1-3 and V is TRBV5-1, with 7 bases fitting TRBD1. The ends lost 4 bases at V and 7 bases at J; junction bases unmatched: 5. Germline V gives CDR1 SGHRS, CDR2 YFSETQ. The CDR3 extends over 13 amino acids. CDR3 DNA: TGCGCCAGCAGCATACAACAGGGGAACACCATATATTTT. Translating gives CASSIQQGNTIYF. The complete variable domain, with remaining parts taken from reference TRBV5-1 and TRBJ1-3, reads KAGVTQTPRYLIKTRGQQVTLSCSPISGHRSVSWYQQTPGQGLQFLFEYFSETQRNKGNFPGRFSGRQFSNSRSEMNVSTLELGDSALYLCASSIQQGNTIYFGEGSWLTVV.

The V gene is TRBV6-5, the J gene TRBJ2-5, with 7 bases aligning to TRBD1. The junction had 5 bases not matched to a gene; V was cut back by 6 bases and J by 4 bases. CDR1 MNHEY and CDR2 SVGAGI come from the germline V gene. CDR3 length: 13 amino acids. The CDR3 DNA reads as TGTGCCAGCAGGAAACAGGGGTTAGAGACCCAGTACTTC. The encoded protein is CASRKQGLETQYF.

CDR3 in amino acids: CASSLTGVPSAEAFF. The CDR3 DNA sequence: TGCGCCAGCAGCCTCACAGGGGTCCCCTCGGCTGAAGCTTTCTTT. The rearrangement joins TRBV5-1 to TRBJ1-1; the match to TRBD1 covers 7 bases. This CDR3 spans 15 amino acids. From germline, CDR1 is SGHRS and CDR2 YFSETQ. The J segment lost 6 bases and the V segment lost 4 bases, leaving 12 bases of the junction unmatched.

V usage is TRBV28 and J usage is TRBJ2-7; TRBD1 matches at 9 bases. This CDR3 is 13 amino acids long. CDR1 MDHEN and CDR2 SYDVKM come from the germline V gene. V dropped 10 bases and J dropped 2; count of bases not matched to a gene: 6. Here the CDR3 DNA reads TGTGCCACCGGGACAGGGTGGGCCTACGAGCAGTACTTC. It translates to CATGTGWAYEQYF.

This clone has a handful of counts. The CDR3 DNA reads as TGTGCCAGCAGCTTAGGGGAGAGATGGGAGCAGTTCTTC. Protein: CASSLGERWEQFF. This sequence joins TRBV7-2 and TRBJ2-1, with D possibly TRBD2 on 5 matching bases. Germline CDR1 and CDR2: SGHTA and FQGNSA. V lost 1 base and J 10 bases, leaving 11 bases between the germline ends. The CDR3 runs 13 residues.

This chain connects TRBV5-5 to TRBJ2-7; a possible D gene is TRBD1 (6 bases). V lost 1 base to trimming and J lost 2 bases, with 13 bases between them. The CDR3 covers 15 residues. Germline CDR1 is SGHKS and CDR2 is YYEKEE (reference sequence). The CDR3 protein is CASSLSPQGTYEQYF. DNA of the CDR3: TGTGCCAGCAGCTTGTCCCCCCAGGGGACCTACGAGCAGTACTTC.

This chain connects TRBV9 to TRBJ2-3, with a weak D call TRBD2 (6 bases). Germline lookup yields CDR1 SGDLS and CDR2 YYNGEE. Trimming shortened V by 3 bases and J by 3 bases, and 14 bases separated the two germline ends. This CDR3 comprises 15 residues. The CDR3 region is CASSAGLLATDTQYF. CDR3 DNA: TGTGCCAGCAGCGCCGGCTTACTAGCTACAGATACGCAGTATTTT.

This chain links TRBV10-3 with TRBJ1-2; the D is unclear. The germline V and J ends were trimmed by 0 bases and 1 base, with 3 bases remaining between them. CDR3 length: 13 residues. From germline, CDR1 is ENHRY and CDR2 SYGVKD. This CDR3 reads CAISESSNYGYTF. In DNA, the CDR3 is TGTGCCATCAGTGAGTCGAGTAACTATGGCTACACCTTC.

V is TRBV6-1 and J is TRBJ1-2; D is unresolved. V was trimmed by 0 bases and J by 4 bases, leaving 9 bases between them. The CDR3 is 14 amino acids. CDR1 is MNHNS and CDR2 is SASEGT in the germline V gene. The chain's CDR3 is CASSEARSVYGYTF. For the CDR3, the DNA is TGTGCCAGCAGTGAAGCGCGGTCAGTCTATGGCTACACCTTC.

The J gene is TRBJ1-1, the V gene TRBV30; 7 bases align to TRBD1. Germline V CDR1 and CDR2: GTSNPN, SVGIG (reference sequence). The ends lost 2 bases at V and 1 base at J; junction bases unmatched: 4. The CDR3 runs 14 residues. The chain's CDR3 is CAWSIRGWNTEAFF. In DNA form, the CDR3 reads TGTGCCTGGAGTATCAGGGGGTGGAACACTGAAGCTTTCTTT.